What follows are 5 T cell receptor beta chains derived from one specimen sequenced in a study of PD-L1 blockade in urothelial cancer. Generated by immunoSEQ multiplex PCR, the TCRdb table keeps only in-frame clones and is missing some. This repertoire shows tens of thousands of clones, 90% found once; its top ten account for under 2%. The time point: pretreatment peripheral blood. The sequencing here drew on PBMCs, taken around atezolizumab (anti-PD-L1) treatment. The receptors come from a man aged 55 to 70 with urothelial cancer.

The genes are TRBV2 and TRBJ2-7; tentative D call: TRBD1 (5 bases). There are 15 residues in the CDR3. Germline CDR1 reads SNHLY; CDR2 reads FYNNEI. Trimming stripped 1 base from V and 2 bases from J, with 12 bases between. The CDR3 loop is CASSEGGQAPYEQYF. CDR3 DNA: TGTGCCAGCAGTGAAGGGGGCCAGGCACCCTACGAGCAGTACTTC. The whole variable domain, filled in from reference TRBV2 and TRBJ2-7, reads EPEVTQTPSHQVTQMGQEVILRCVPISNHLYFYWYRQILGQKVEFLVSFYNNEISEKSEIFDDQFSVERPDGSNFTLKIRSTKLEDSAMYFCASSEGGQAPYEQYFGPGTRLTVT.

The rearrangement uses TRBV9 and TRBJ2-7; 9 positions match TRBD1. Trimming cost V 3 bases and J 0 bases; bases outside gene matches: 4. Germline V lookup: CDR1 SGDLS, CDR2 YYNGEE. The CDR3 runs 15 residues. The CDR3 protein is CASSAGQGTSYEQYF. The DNA for the CDR3 is TGTGCCAGCAGCGCGGGACAGGGAACCTCCTACGAGCAGTACTTC.

This clone appeared a few times. CDR3 in amino acids: CASSHRAGVQQFF. The DNA of the CDR3 is TGCGCCAGCAGCCATCGAGCGGGGGTTCAGCAGTTCTTC. This chain uses TRBV4-3 with TRBJ2-1; the match to TRBD2 covers 8 bases. This CDR3 region has 13 residues. The V gene end was trimmed by 3 bases and the J gene end by 11 bases; junction bases not matched to a gene: 6. CDR1 is LGHNA, CDR2 YSLEER, per germline.

The V call is TRBV18, the J call TRBJ2-1; D gene uncertain. Germline loops: CDR1 KGHSH, CDR2 LQKENI. The CDR3 has 18 amino acids. V was cut by 0 bases and J by 0 bases, with 15 bases left in between. CDR3 amino acids: CASSPPFPRLSSYNEQFF. The CDR3 DNA sequence: TGTGCCAGCTCACCACCTTTTCCGCGTTTGAGCTCCTACAATGAGCAGTTCTTC.

The rearrangement uses TRBV18 and TRBJ2-2; 7 bases are shared with TRBD1. The CDR3 consists of 15 residues. Unmatched junction bases numbered 8, after V lost 6 bases and J lost 4 bases. Germline V gene lookup returns CDR1 KGHSH and CDR2 LQKENI. CDR3 amino acids: CASSLQWDSTGELFF. CDR3 bases: TGTGCCAGCTCCCTCCAGTGGGACAGCACCGGGGAGCTGTTTTTT.